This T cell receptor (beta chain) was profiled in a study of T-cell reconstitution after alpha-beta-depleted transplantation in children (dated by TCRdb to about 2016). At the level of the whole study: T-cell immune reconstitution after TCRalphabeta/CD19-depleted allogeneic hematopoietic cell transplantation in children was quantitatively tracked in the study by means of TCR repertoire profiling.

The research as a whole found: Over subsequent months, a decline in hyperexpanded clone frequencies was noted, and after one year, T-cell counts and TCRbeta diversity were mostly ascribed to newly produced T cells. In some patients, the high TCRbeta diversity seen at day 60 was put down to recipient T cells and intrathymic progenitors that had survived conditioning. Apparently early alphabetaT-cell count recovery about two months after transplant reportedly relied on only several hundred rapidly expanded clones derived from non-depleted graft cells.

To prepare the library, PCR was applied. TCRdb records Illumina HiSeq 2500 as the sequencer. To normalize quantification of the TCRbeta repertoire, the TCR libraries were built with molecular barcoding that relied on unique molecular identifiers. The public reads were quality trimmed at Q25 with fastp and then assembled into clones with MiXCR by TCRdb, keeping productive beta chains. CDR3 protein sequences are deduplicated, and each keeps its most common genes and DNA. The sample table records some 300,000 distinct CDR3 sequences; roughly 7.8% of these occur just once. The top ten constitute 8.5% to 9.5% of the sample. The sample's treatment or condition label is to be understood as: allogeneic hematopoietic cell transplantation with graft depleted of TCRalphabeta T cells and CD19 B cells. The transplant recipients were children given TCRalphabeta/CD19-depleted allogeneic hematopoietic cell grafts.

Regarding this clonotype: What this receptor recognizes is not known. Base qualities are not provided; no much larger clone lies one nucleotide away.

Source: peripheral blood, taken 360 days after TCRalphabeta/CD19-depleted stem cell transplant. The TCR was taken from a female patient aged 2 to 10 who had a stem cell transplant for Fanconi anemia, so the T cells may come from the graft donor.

The CDR3 protein sequence reads: CASSSLLSRYNEQFF. The DNA sequence is given as TGTGCCAGCAGCTCCCTCTTAAGCAGGTACAATGAGCAGTTCTTC. The V and J genes are TRBV7-8 and TRBJ2-1, with no confidently assigned D gene. The CDR3 starts with the cysteine, ends with the phenylalanine, and has 15 residues. CDR3 DNA only is kept here, 45 bases in frame from base 1. The germline V gene yields SGHVS for CDR1 and FQNEAQ for CDR2. Trimming takes 4 bases from V and 4 bases from J, and the germline ends sit 14 bases apart.